One sample yielded the 25 T cell receptor beta chains listed below, sequenced in a study of T cells in Graves' hyperthyroidism and ophthalmopathy. Amplification yielded TCR beta CDR3 regions, with RNA transcripts as the source. Carried out on the TCR CDR3, a first-round RT-PCR used the HTBI primer set. Each CDR3 protein gets one entry after TCRdb re-called the multiplex PCR reads with MiXCR. The table includes about 400,000 distinct CDR3 sequences, less than 20% detected once. The sequenced material came from blood. These receptors were taken from a woman aged 18-30 years with Graves' hyperthyroidism.

The table lists this clonotype with many counts. The chain couples TRBV10-3 to TRBJ2-7; D perhaps matches TRBD1 (6 bases). The CDR3 loop spans 15 amino acids. The V and J ends lost 4 bases and 2 bases respectively, with 15 bases between them. Germline V gene lookup returns CDR1 ENHRY and CDR2 SYGVKD. The CDR3 coding sequence is TGTGCCATCAGTGGGGCCGGGACAAATACCTACGAGCAGTACTTC. It yields the protein CAISGAGTNTYEQYF.

This clonotype was recorded many times. The chain combines TRBV19 with TRBJ1-1; D not certain. The length of the CDR3 is 13 residues. Germline V CDR1 and CDR2: LNHDA, SQIVND (reference sequence). Trimming took off 5 bases at V and 0 bases at J, with 7 bases between the two ends. The CDR3 region is CASSPPLNTEAFF. DNA of the CDR3: TGTGCCAGTAGTCCCCCCTTGAACACTGAAGCTTTCTTT.

This clonotype was picked up many times. The genes are TRBV5-1 and TRBJ2-1, with D perhaps TRBD2 (7 bases). V was pared by 5 bases and J by 1 base, with 13 bases between. Germline assignment: CDR1 SGHRS and CDR2 YFSETQ. This CDR3 is built from 15 residues. The CDR3 loop reads CASRPGGGSYNEQFF. The CDR3 nucleotides read TGCGCCAGCAGACCGGGGGGCGGGTCCTACAATGAGCAGTTCTTC.

The table lists this clonotype with a few counts. The chain links TRBV19 to TRBJ1-3; 8 nucleotides match TRBD1. Germline V lookup: CDR1 LNHDA, CDR2 SQIVND (reference sequence). The CDR3 extends over 15 amino acids. J gave up 2 bases and V 9 bases, and 9 bases lay outside the gene matches. CDR3 sequence reads: CASQLRTGPGNTIYF. CDR3 DNA sequence: TGTGCCAGCCAACTTCGGACAGGGCCTGGAAACACCATATATTTT.

J is TRBJ2-1 and V is TRBV19, with TRBD1 identical over 8 bases. Germline assignment: CDR1 LNHDA and CDR2 SQIVND (reference sequence). The CDR3 extends over 17 amino acids. J gave up 5 bases and V 4 bases, and 13 bases lay outside the gene matches. CDR3 loop: CASSTGSRGQIDNEQFF. In DNA, the CDR3 is TGTGCCAGTAGTACGGGGTCCAGGGGGCAAATCGACAATGAGCAGTTCTTC.

In its sample, this clonotype was seen many times. The rearrangement joins TRBV12-3 or TRBV12-4 to TRBJ2-7, with a weak D call TRBD2 (6 bases). Trimming removed 7 bases at V and 3 bases at J, with 19 bases between. The CDR3 is made up of 15 amino acids. The CDR3 nucleotides are TGTGCCAGCACCCCTGGACCCGGGGGATACTACGAGCAGTACTTC. It is translated as CASTPGPGGYYEQYF.

This clonotype was counted many times. The CDR3 is CASSFGPSEGETQYF. CDR3 DNA sequence: TGTGCCAGCTCCTTCGGGCCCAGCGAGGGAGAGACCCAGTACTTC. This chain joins TRBV9 and TRBJ2-5; TRBD2 might be the D (5 bases). CDR1 and CDR2 from the germline V gene are SGDLS and YYNGEE. The CDR3 runs 15 residues. V lost 7 bases, J lost 4 bases, and 20 bases lay in between.

In its sample, this clonotype was seen a few times. CDR3: CASSSGQSQETQYF. CDR3 DNA sequence: TGTGCCAGCAGCTCGGGACAGAGCCAAGAGACCCAGTACTTC. The V gene is TRBV5-4, the J gene TRBJ2-5; 7 bases fit TRBD1. Germline V lookup: CDR1 SGHNT, CDR2 YYREEE (reference sequence). With V trimmed by 3 bases and J by 1 base, 3 bases remained unmatched. The CDR3 contains 14 residues.

This clonotype was observed many times. The J gene is TRBJ1-4, the V gene TRBV28; weak D call: TRBD1 (6 bases). Looked up from germline, CDR1 is MDHEN and CDR2 is SYDVKM. Trimming removed 9 bases at V and 3 bases at J, with 11 bases between. The CDR3 is 13 residues long. CDR3 DNA sequence: TGTGCCAGTGGGGGGCGCCCTAATGAAAAACTGTTTTTT. Amino acid sequence: CASGGRPNEKLFF.

This chain joins TRBV2 and TRBJ1-6; D unresolved. The V gene's germline CDR1 is SNHLY and CDR2 FYNNEI. CDR3 length: 16 amino acids. Deletions cut 5 bases from V and 3 bases from J, with 14 bases between. For the CDR3, the DNA is TGTGCCAGCAGTTTACGACGGGCTAACTATAATTCACCCCTCCACTTT. This encodes CASSLRRANYNSPLHF.

This clonotype was seen repeatedly, ten times or more. The CDR3 DNA follows: TGTGCCAGCAGTGGCATAGCGGCCGTCACAGATACGCAGTATTTT. Its protein is CASSGIAAVTDTQYF. V and J are TRBV6-1 and TRBJ2-3; perhaps TRBD2 as D (6 bases). Germline V gene data show CDR1 as MNHNS and CDR2 as SASEGT. Trimming took off 4 bases at V and 2 bases at J, with 13 bases between the two ends. The CDR3 loop spans 15 amino acids.

This clonotype occurred many times. The gene calls are TRBV10-3 and TRBJ1-1; D is undetermined. Germline CDR1 is ENHRY and CDR2 is SYGVKD. The V and J ends lost 5 bases and 4 bases respectively, with 17 bases between them. The CDR3 is 15 residues long. Written as DNA, the CDR3 is TGTGCCATCAGTCCTTCGGACGGCGGCGGCACTGAAGCTTTCTTT. This codes for CAISPSDGGGTEAFF.

This clonotype was found many times. The chain is built from TRBV10-3 and TRBJ2-7; 8 bases are shared with TRBD1. V gave up 8 bases and J gave up 6 bases; unmatched junction bases: 12. CDR1 and CDR2 (germline): ENHRY, SYGVKD. The CDR3 totals 14 residues. CDR3 loop: CAISLARTGTEQYF. The CDR3, as DNA: TGTGCCATCTCCCTCGCCCGGACAGGGACCGAGCAGTACTTC.

This clonotype was seen more than once but under ten times. The rearrangement links TRBV6-2 or TRBV6-3 to TRBJ2-6; 8 bases fit TRBD1. The V segment lost 8 bases and the J segment 7 bases; nucleotides outside the gene matches: 13. The CDR3 is 16 amino acids. Germline V gene sequence: CDR1 MNHEY, CDR2 SVGEGT. The CDR3 sequence is CASSTGGDAGANVLTF. DNA of the CDR3: TGTGCCAGCTCCACAGGGGGTGACGCGGGAGCCAACGTCCTGACTTTC.

This clonotype was seen at least ten times. The chain is built from TRBV6-1 and TRBJ1-5, with 7 bases aligning to TRBD1. CDR1 and CDR2 (germline): MNHNS, SASEGT. The CDR3 spans 14 residues. The V segment lost 0 bases and the J segment 4 bases; nucleotides outside the gene matches: 0. This CDR3 reads CASSEARGNQPQHF. The CDR3 DNA sequence: TGTGCCAGCAGTGAAGCCAGGGGGAATCAGCCCCAGCATTTT.

Many counts were recorded for this clonotype. The CDR3 sequence is CASSDEWTQYF. CDR3 DNA: TGTGCCAGCAGCGACGAGTGGACCCAGTACTTC. The genes are TRBV7-8 and TRBJ2-5; D not resolved. Germline loops: CDR1 SGHVS, CDR2 FQNEAQ. The CDR3 is made up of 11 amino acids. Trimming removed 5 bases from V and 7 bases from J, with 8 bases in between.

This clonotype came up many times. The J gene is TRBJ2-1, the V gene TRBV7-3; D ambiguous. The CDR3 sequence is 15 residues long. The germline gives CDR1 SGHTA, CDR2 FQGTGA. V was cut by 5 bases and J by 7 bases, with 18 bases left in between. The CDR3 nucleotides are TGTGCCAGCAGCCAACTCCCCCGACTGATGAATGAGCAGTTCTTC. Translating gives CASSQLPRLMNEQFF.

The rearrangement uses TRBV2 and TRBJ2-2; 7 nucleotides match TRBD2. Germline V gene lookup returns CDR1 SNHLY and CDR2 FYNNEI. The J segment lost 0 bases and the V segment lost 6 bases, leaving 13 bases of the junction unmatched. CDR3 size: 18 residues. In DNA, the CDR3 is TGTGCCAGCAGGGACCTAGCGGCAATCCTCGCGAACACCGGGGAGCTGTTTTTT. Translated: CASRDLAAILANTGELFF.

This clonotype was picked up many times. The rearrangement links TRBV13 to TRBJ2-1; 14 nucleotides match TRBD2. The V gene's germline CDR1 is PRHDT and CDR2 FYEKMQ (reference sequence). CDR3 length: 17 residues. V lost 3 bases to trimming and J lost 8 bases; unmatched junction nucleotides: 9. The CDR3 nucleotides read TGTGCCAGCAGCTTGACTAGCGGGGGGGATCCAACGTATGAGCAGTTCTTC. The encoded protein is CASSLTSGGDPTYEQFF.

This clonotype was seen repeatedly, ten times or more. The chain links TRBV18 to TRBJ1-5; 8 nucleotides align to TRBD1. Looked up from germline, CDR1 is KGHSH and CDR2 is LQKENI. The CDR3 is 14 amino acids. V gave up 3 bases and J gave up 5 bases; unmatched junction bases: 3. This CDR3 is CASSPGQDYQPQHF. In nucleotides, the CDR3 is TGTGCCAGCTCACCGGGACAGGACTATCAGCCCCAGCATTTT.

This clonotype was counted a single time. With a much larger clone just one base away, this may be a read error. The chain joins TRBV7-8 to TRBJ2-7, with 9 bases identical to TRBD2. Gene TRBJ2-1 matches the end of the DNA better, so the J call may be wrong. The CDR3 is made up of 16 amino acids. Germline CDR1 and CDR2: SGHVS and FQNEAQ. This chain's CDR3 is CASSLGSSGISYEQFF. The CDR3 nucleotides are TGTGCCAGCAGCTTAGGGTCTAGCGGGATCTCCTACGAGCAGTTCTTC.

The rearrangement joins TRBV7-2 to TRBJ2-3; TRBD1 aligns across 7 bases. In germline, CDR1 is SGHTA, CDR2 FQGNSA. The J segment lost 6 bases and the V segment lost 6 bases, leaving 9 bases of the junction unmatched. This CDR3 is 14 amino acids long. Written as DNA, the CDR3 is TGTGCCAGCAGTCCGGGACAGCCCACGGATACGCAGTATTTT. Translated, it gives CASSPGQPTDTQYF.

This clonotype was detected ten times or more. V gene TRBV12-3 or TRBV12-4 combines with J gene TRBJ2-1; D remains unclear. The CDR3 spans 10 residues. Trimming cost V 6 bases and J 6 bases, with 3 bases left between them. CDR3 nucleotide sequence: TGTGCCAGCAGGCGCAATGAGCAGTTCTTC. It encodes CASRRNEQFF.

This clonotype has a count of ten or more. Here the CDR3 reads CASSGQGGGSNQPQHF. CDR3 DNA: TGTGCCAGCAGTGGACAGGGGGGGGGTAGCAATCAGCCCCAGCATTTT. The chain joins TRBV12-3 or TRBV12-4 to TRBJ1-5; 10 bases are shared with TRBD1. The V segment lost 5 bases and the J segment 0 bases; nucleotides outside the gene matches: 4. CDR3 size: 16 residues.

There are many counts of this clonotype. V and J are TRBV27 and TRBJ1-5; possibly TRBD1 for D (5 bases). This CDR3 is built from 14 residues. The germline V gene has CDR1 MNHEY and CDR2 SMNVEV (reference sequence). Trimming took 6 bases from V and 7 from J, leaving 16 bases between them. CDR3 protein: CASRRDSLEQPQHF. The CDR3 DNA reads as TGTGCCAGCAGACGAGACAGTCTCGAGCAGCCCCAGCATTTT.